The 8 T cell receptor beta chains presented below share a single source sample, sequenced in a study of identifying expanded T cells in peripheral blood. Data came from immunoSEQ multiplex PCR; TCRdb stores just in-frame clones and leaves some out. The sample lists roughly 130,000 clones; 86% were seen once. What was sequenced was blood. The receptors come from a person between 18 and 69 years old in good health.

The chain has TRBV11-2 and TRBJ2-5, with 14 bases matching TRBD2. Germline loops: CDR1 SGHAT, CDR2 FQNNGV. The CDR3 length is 16 residues. V trimming: 1 base; J trimming: 4 bases; junction bases outside the gene matches: 2. This CDR3 is CASSLGGTSGRETQYF. The CDR3 DNA follows: TGTGCCAGCAGCTTAGGAGGGACTAGCGGGAGAGAGACCCAGTACTTC.

The chain joins TRBV30 to TRBJ1-2, with a weak D call TRBD1 (6 bases). This CDR3 comprises 13 residues. Germline assignment: CDR1 GTSNPN and CDR2 SVGIG (reference sequence). V gave up 5 bases and J gave up 11 bases, with 21 bases separating them. The CDR3 DNA follows: TGTGCCTGGGCAGAGGGACATCCCTCGGGGTACACCTTC. Translated, it gives CAWAEGHPSGYTF.

The chain uses TRBV6-6 and TRBJ2-1, with 8 bases lining up with TRBD2. Germline values: CDR1 MNHNY, CDR2 SVGAGI (reference sequence). The trim removed 5 bases at V and 2 bases at J, leaving 5 bases unmatched. This CDR3 spans 15 amino acids. The DNA for the CDR3 is TGTGCCAGCAGTGGACTAGCCCGGCCCTACAATGAGCAGTTCTTC. It is translated as CASSGLARPYNEQFF.

The V call is TRBV5-1, the J call TRBJ2-7; 14 bases line up with TRBD2. V was clipped by 4 bases and J by 5 bases; unmatched bases: 5. Germline V gene lookup returns CDR1 SGHRS and CDR2 YFSETQ. This CDR3 is 15 amino acids long. CDR3 in DNA: TGCGCCAGCAGCGGCGGGACTAGCGGGAGCAACGAGCAGTACTTC. Its protein is CASSGGTSGSNEQYF. The variable domain in full, completed from reference TRBV5-1 and TRBJ2-7, reads KAGVTQTPRYLIKTRGQQVTLSCSPISGHRSVSWYQQTPGQGLQFLFEYFSETQRNKGNFPGRFSGRQFSNSRSEMNVSTLELGDSALYLCASSGGTSGSNEQYFGPGTRLTVT.

V is TRBV7-6 and J is TRBJ2-2; D unresolved. The germline gives CDR1 SGHVS, CDR2 FNYEAQ. V lost 5 bases to trimming and J lost 9 bases, with 10 bases between them. This CDR3 comprises 12 residues. The CDR3 nucleotides read TGTGCCAGCAGCGCCCGCCCACGGGAGCTGTTTTTT. Translation gives CASSARPRELFF.

Only a few counts were recorded for this clone. V gene TRBV2 combines with J gene TRBJ2-5, with 11 bases fitting TRBD2. With V trimmed by 3 bases and J by 0 bases, 3 bases remained unmatched. CDR1 is SNHLY and CDR2 is FYNNEI in the germline V gene. The CDR3 sequence is 16 residues long. DNA of the CDR3: TGTGCCAGCAGTGAGAGGACTAGCGGGTACCAAGAGACCCAGTACTTC. Encoded protein: CASSERTSGYQETQYF.

The chain joins TRBV5-4 to TRBJ1-5, with D tentatively TRBD1 (5 bases). Germline CDR1 and CDR2: SGHNT and YYREEE (reference sequence). This CDR3 region has 14 residues. Between the trimmed V and J ends, which lost 4 bases and 1 base, there was a span of 9 bases. CDR3 protein: CASSPRESNQPQHF. The CDR3, as DNA: TGTGCCAGCAGCCCCAGGGAAAGCAATCAGCCCCAGCATTTT.

The chain has TRBV5-1 and TRBJ2-3; D gene unclear. Germline assignment: CDR1 SGHRS and CDR2 YFSETQ. The CDR3 is 14 amino acids. Trimming took 2 bases from V and 3 from J, leaving 10 bases between them. The CDR3 coding sequence is TGCGCCAGCAGCTTCGGTGAGAAGACAGATACGCAGTATTTT. It yields the protein CASSFGEKTDTQYF.